These 28 T cell receptor beta chains originate from one sample sequenced in a study of T-cell reconstitution after alpha-beta-depleted transplantation in children. The TCRbeta library incorporated unique molecular identifiers. TCRdb re-analysed the PCR reads in MiXCR, keeping a single row per CDR3 protein. Counted here are around 440,000 distinct CDR3 sequences, approximately 10% occurring once; the ten biggest clones make up 2%. The sequenced sample was PBMCs, obtained before TCRalphabeta/CD19-depleted stem cell transplant. These receptors all come from a child aged 2 to 9 with inherited bone marrow failure, due to receive a stem cell transplant.

This clonotype was counted many times. The chain couples TRBV4-3 to TRBJ2-7; 9 positions agree with TRBD1. The CDR3 contains 15 residues. The trim removed 0 bases at V and 3 bases at J, leaving 3 bases unmatched. Germline lookup yields CDR1 LGHNA and CDR2 YSLEER. CDR3 nucleotide sequence: TGCGCCAGCAGCCAAGATTGGACAGGGGTCTACGAGCAGTACTTC. This sequence encodes CASSQDWTGVYEQYF.

This clonotype was observed at least ten times. CDR3 residues: CSVRVWDYGYTF. As DNA, the CDR3 is TGCAGCGTCAGGGTGTGGGACTATGGCTACACCTTC. This chain connects TRBV29-1 to TRBJ1-2; D is possibly TRBD1 (5 bases). Germline V gives CDR1 SQVTM, CDR2 ANQGSEA. CDR3 size: 12 residues. Trimming took off 6 bases at V and 3 bases at J, with 11 bases between the two ends.

The sample holds many counts of this clonotype. The J gene is TRBJ2-2, the V gene TRBV7-9, with D perhaps TRBD2 (5 bases). Germline CDR1 and CDR2: SEHNR and FQNEAQ (reference sequence). CDR3 size: 17 residues. V was shortened by 8 bases and J by 5 bases, with 24 bases between the two germline ends. The CDR3 reads CASPAAVMGVPTGELFF. DNA of the CDR3: TGTGCCAGCCCTGCGGCCGTTATGGGAGTTCCGACCGGGGAGCTGTTTTTT.

On this clonotype: One end of the junction does not line up with germline, which may come from a read error. The V call is TRBV4-3, the J call TRBJ2-7, with 10 bases identical to TRBD2. CDR3 length equals 18 residues. The V gene's germline CDR1 is LGHNA and CDR2 YSLEER. CDR3 DNA sequence: TGCGCCAGCGGCCAAGAATCCCTAGCGGGAGCCCGTAGGGGAGAGCAGTACTTC. Protein product: CASGQESLAGARRGEQYF.

This clonotype has more than one count but fewer than ten. The V gene is TRBV20-1, the J gene TRBJ2-3; TRBD1 is a possible D gene (5 bases). Trimming left V 4 bases short and J 1 base short, with 15 bases between. Germline V CDR1 and CDR2: DFQATT, SNEGSKA (reference sequence). This CDR3 is built from 15 residues. The CDR3 loop is CSATSRVGRTDTQYF. CDR3 coding DNA: TGCAGTGCTACCTCAAGGGTGGGGCGCACAGATACGCAGTATTTT.

This clonotype was detected ten times or more. The chain joins TRBV10-2 to TRBJ2-1, with 7 bases that match TRBD1. With 6 bases clipped from V and 3 bases from J, the junction kept 8 bases outside the gene matches. The germline V gene has CDR1 WSHSY and CDR2 SAAADI. The CDR3 extends over 15 amino acids. CDR3 sequence (DNA): TGCGCCAGCAGCGTAAGACAGGGTTACTACAATGAGCAGTTCTTC. Translation: CASSVRQGYYNEQFF.

CDR3 protein: CASSLVSIGGRHNEQFF. CDR3 nucleotide sequence: TGTGCCAGCAGCTTAGTGTCCATCGGCGGGAGGCACAATGAGCAGTTCTTC. The V and J genes are TRBV11-2 and TRBJ2-1, with 8 bases identical to TRBD2. The CDR3 has 17 residues. Looked up from germline, CDR1 is SGHAT and CDR2 is FQNNGV. J was trimmed by 5 bases and V by 1 base; bases with no gene match: 10.

This clonotype was found many times. The J gene is TRBJ2-3, the V gene TRBV20-1; D may be TRBD1 or TRBD2 (5 bases each). The V end was cut by 6 bases, the J end by 2 bases, with 30 bases between. CDR3 length: 19 amino acids. Germline V gives CDR1 DFQATT, CDR2 SNEGSKA (reference sequence). The CDR3 coding sequence is TGCAGTGCCGAACCACAGGATCCTGTAATGGGGGACCCCACAGATACGCAGTATTTT. It yields the protein CSAEPQDPVMGDPTDTQYF.

This clonotype was seen more than once but under ten times. This chain joins TRBV30 and TRBJ1-2; maybe TRBD1 (5 bases). Germline V gene sequence: CDR1 GTSNPN, CDR2 SVGIG (reference sequence). This CDR3 is 14 amino acids long. Trimming took off 5 bases at V and 7 bases at J, with 20 bases between the two ends. The chain's CDR3 is CAWFRGLFAAGYTF. CDR3 nucleotide sequence: TGTGCCTGGTTTCGGGGCCTCTTTGCGGCTGGCTACACCTTC.

In DNA form, the CDR3 reads TGCGCCAGCACGGCGGGAGTTCGCACAGATACGCAGTATTTT. It translates to CASTAGVRTDTQYF. This chain uses TRBV5-1 with TRBJ2-3; 7 bases are a match to TRBD2. Per the germline V gene, CDR1 is SGHRS and CDR2 is YFSETQ. The J segment lost 1 base and the V segment lost 6 bases, leaving 5 bases of the junction unmatched. CDR3 length: 14 residues.

Points on this clonotype: Its ends do not fully match the called genes, so a read error is possible. The CDR3: CASSPYPRRGDQETQYF. CDR3 coding DNA: TGTGCTAGCAGCCCTTACCCTCGAAGGGGGGACCAAGAGACCCAGTACTTC. V and J are TRBV7-7 and TRBJ2-5; TRBD1 or TRBD2 may be the D gene (6 bases each). The V gene's germline CDR1 is SSHAT and CDR2 FNYEAQ (reference sequence). The CDR3 is 17 amino acids.

This clonotype appeared many times. The gene calls are TRBV11-2 and TRBJ2-1; 11 nucleotides align to TRBD2. The CDR3 contains 19 residues. J lost 5 bases, V lost 5 bases, and 17 bases had no gene match. CDR1 is SGHAT, CDR2 FQNNGV, per germline. CDR3: CASSLKLRRLAGKDNEQFF. Written as DNA, the CDR3 is TGTGCCAGCAGCCTTAAGTTGCGCCGACTAGCGGGAAAAGACAATGAGCAGTTCTTC.

This clonotype was observed at least ten times. The chain links TRBV4-1 to TRBJ2-1, with D perhaps TRBD2 (6 bases). This CDR3 region has 18 residues. Trimming took 1 base from V and 0 from J, leaving 16 bases between them. Germline-derived CDR1 and CDR2 are MGHRA and YSYEKL. The CDR3 sequence is CASSQAISSGNSYNEQFF. DNA for the CDR3: TGCGCCAGCAGCCAAGCAATCAGTAGCGGAAACTCCTACAATGAGCAGTTCTTC.

As for this clonotype: A much more abundant neighbour one base away suggests this may be a read error. In nucleotides, the CDR3 is TGTGCCAGCAGTTTATCGGCAGGGAATGACTATGGCTACACCTTC. It is translated as CASSLSAGNDYGYTF. The V and J genes are TRBV12-3 or TRBV12-4 and TRBJ1-2; a weak D match, TRBD1 (5 bases). Deletions cut 2 bases from V and 3 bases from J, with 13 bases between. The CDR3 consists of 15 residues.

This clonotype has at least ten counts. The chain couples TRBV28 to TRBJ2-5, with 12 bases fitting TRBD2. This CDR3 contains 14 residues. Per the germline V gene, CDR1 is MDHEN and CDR2 is SYDVKM. The V gene end was trimmed by 4 bases and the J gene end by 5 bases; junction bases not matched to a gene: 2. CDR3 in DNA: TGTGCCAGCAGTTGGCTAGCGGGAGGGGAGACCCAGTACTTC. As protein: CASSWLAGGETQYF.

DNA of the CDR3: TGCGCCAGCCGGGGACAGGGTTTCAAAAAACTGTTTTTT. Protein product: CASRGQGFKKLFF. The chain joins TRBV10-2 to TRBJ1-4; 9 bases map to TRBD1. Trimming took 8 bases from V and 9 from J; bases not matched to a gene: 7. From germline, CDR1 is WSHSY and CDR2 SAAADI. There are 13 residues in the CDR3.

This clonotype was picked up many times. This chain links TRBV5-1 with TRBJ1-2; tentatively, D is TRBD1 (6 bases). The CDR3 extends over 13 amino acids. From germline, CDR1 is SGHRS and CDR2 YFSETQ. Trimming pared 4 bases from V and 4 bases from J, leaving 11 bases between. The CDR3 bases are TGCGCCAGCAGCGGGACAAGTGTCTATGGCTACACCTTC. Translated: CASSGTSVYGYTF.

This clonotype has a handful of counts. This chain links TRBV7-2 with TRBJ2-5; D is ambiguous. The ends were cut back, 2 bases at V and 1 base at J, with 8 bases in the middle. CDR1 and CDR2 (germline): SGHTA, FQGNSA. The length of the CDR3 is 14 residues. The DNA for the CDR3 is TGTGCCAGCAGCTTAAATTGGGCCCAAGAGACCCAGTACTTC. Encoded protein: CASSLNWAQETQYF. Full variable domain (outside the CDR3, taken from reference TRBV7-2 and TRBJ2-5): GAGVSQSPSNKVTEKGKDVELRCDPISGHTALYWYRQSLGQGLEFLIYFQGNSAPDKSGLPSDRFSAERTGGSVSTLTIQRTQQEDSAVYLCASSLNWAQETQYFGPGTRLLVL.

This clonotype showed up many times. The chain uses TRBV12-3 or TRBV12-4 and TRBJ2-7; D might be TRBD1 or TRBD2, each matching 5 bases. The CDR3 is 16 residues long. V was shortened by 6 bases and J by 0 bases, with 18 bases between the two germline ends. The CDR3, as DNA: TGTGCCAGCAGATCCTCCGGGACGGGTAGCTCCTACGAGCAGTACTTC. Translation gives CASRSSGTGSSYEQYF.

This sequence joins TRBV20-1 and TRBJ2-1; TRBD2 aligns across 10 bases. The junction had 5 bases not matched to a gene; V was cut back by 2 bases and J by 4 bases. CDR3 length equals 15 residues. The germline V gene has CDR1 DFQATT and CDR2 SNEGSKA (reference sequence). The CDR3 coding sequence is TGCAGTGCTAGACCGGGGACTAGCGCTTACAATGAGCAGTTCTTC. This translates into CSARPGTSAYNEQFF.

This clonotype has at least ten counts. V and J are TRBV28 and TRBJ2-7; D might be TRBD1 (6 bases). This CDR3 is 12 amino acids long. Germline lookup yields CDR1 MDHEN and CDR2 SYDVKM. CDR3: CAANRQGYEQYF. The CDR3 DNA sequence: TGTGCAGCCAACCGGCAGGGGTACGAGCAGTACTTC.

This clonotype was observed at least ten times. V usage is TRBV18 and J usage is TRBJ1-6; 7 bases map to TRBD1. Per the germline V gene, CDR1 is KGHSH and CDR2 is LQKENI. The trim removed 3 bases at V and 8 bases at J, leaving 4 bases unmatched. The CDR3 is made up of 14 amino acids. The CDR3 protein is CASSPDRSDSPLHF. Here the CDR3 DNA reads TGTGCCAGCTCACCGGACAGGTCCGATTCACCCCTCCACTTT.

The chain links TRBV30 to TRBJ1-5; no clear D. Germline assignment: CDR1 GTSNPN and CDR2 SVGIG (reference sequence). This CDR3 is 13 amino acids long. Trimming pared 0 bases from V and 5 bases from J, leaving 8 bases between. CDR3 sequence (DNA): TGTGCCTGGAGTGTAATGCTTGATCAGCCCCAGCATTTT. This translates into CAWSVMLDQPQHF.

This clonotype was observed many times. This rearrangement joins TRBV28 to TRBJ2-3; D remains unclear. CDR1 MDHEN and CDR2 SYDVKM come from the germline V gene. V lost 7 bases, J lost 2 bases, and 13 bases lay in between. The CDR3 is 14 residues long. CDR3 sequence reads: CASTLRASTDTQYF. The CDR3 bases are TGTGCCAGCACCCTACGGGCTTCCACAGATACGCAGTATTTT.

This clonotype occurred many times. This chain links TRBV11-2 with TRBJ2-1; D is unresolved. CDR1 is SGHAT and CDR2 is FQNNGV in the germline V gene. This CDR3 is built from 16 residues. V lost 1 base and J 4 bases, leaving 14 bases between the germline ends. CDR3 DNA sequence: TGTGCCAGCAGCTTAGTCGATCTAGTTCCTTACAATGAGCAGTTCTTC. It yields the protein CASSLVDLVPYNEQFF.

The table lists this clonotype with many counts. This chain links TRBV5-1 with TRBJ2-5; no firm D call. The germline gives CDR1 SGHRS, CDR2 YFSETQ. The V and J ends lost 5 bases and 5 bases respectively, with 13 bases between them. The CDR3 loop spans 13 amino acids. This CDR3 is CASSWLGSETQYF. The CDR3, as DNA: TGCGCCAGCAGTTGGTTGGGCTCGGAGACCCAGTACTTC.

This clonotype appeared many times. The rearrangement links TRBV15 to TRBJ2-5; D is perhaps TRBD2 (6 bases). This CDR3 is built from 14 residues. V lost 3 bases and J 4 bases, leaving 12 bases between the germline ends. Germline-derived CDR1 and CDR2 are LNHNV and YYDKDF (reference sequence). The CDR3 DNA reads as TGTGCCACCAGCAGTCGTTGGCGGGGAGAGACCCAGTACTTC. Translation: CATSSRWRGETQYF.

V usage is TRBV28 and J usage is TRBJ2-2; 8 bases agree with TRBD2. Germline V gene data show CDR1 as MDHEN and CDR2 as SYDVKM. The J segment lost 0 bases and the V segment lost 4 bases, leaving 7 bases of the junction unmatched. This CDR3 is 17 amino acids long. The CDR3 sequence is CASSSALAGPNTGELFF. The CDR3 DNA is TGTGCCAGCAGTTCAGCGCTAGCGGGTCCGAACACCGGGGAGCTGTTTTTT.